Presented here are 9 T cell receptor beta chains from one specimen sequenced in a study of shared clonotypes between healthy human individuals. Clones were read by immunoSEQ multiplex PCR, and TCRdb kept only the in-frame ones, dropping some. In the table there are some 2,000,000 clones, 90% to 96% of which are singletons. Sequenced sample: naive CD4+ T cells sorted from blood. The sample's subset: CD45RA+ positively selected. All receptors derive from a man younger than 30 in good health.

Of note for this clone: Other nucleotide sequences from this sample produce the same CDR3. The chain combines TRBV2 with TRBJ2-1, with TRBD2 matching 15 bases. Trimming took 7 bases from V and 9 from J; bases not matched to a gene: 1. This CDR3 spans 13 amino acids. Looked up from germline, CDR1 is SNHLY and CDR2 is FYNNEI. This CDR3 reads CASKGLAGGEQFF. DNA for the CDR3: TGTGCCAGCAAGGGACTAGCGGGAGGTGAGCAGTTCTTC. Based on the CDR3 plus reference TRBV2 and TRBJ2-1, the full variable domain is EPEVTQTPSHQVTQMGQEVILRCVPISNHLYFYWYRQILGQKVEFLVSFYNNEISEKSEIFDDQFSVERPDGSNFTLKIRSTKLEDSAMYFCASKGLAGGEQFFGPGTRLTVL.

The chain joins TRBV5-6 to TRBJ1-5, with 9 bases that match TRBD1. CDR1 and CDR2 from the germline V gene are SGHDT and YYEEEE. The CDR3 totals 16 residues. V was clipped by 0 bases and J by 7 bases; unmatched bases: 8. CDR3 DNA: TGTGCCAGCAGCTTGGGGACAGGGGTTTTGGGCCAGCCCCAGCATTTT. Translation gives CASSLGTGVLGQPQHF.

V gene TRBV6-5 combines with J gene TRBJ1-1; no clear D gene. The CDR3 loop spans 14 amino acids. Between the trimmed V and J ends, which lost 5 bases and 0 bases, there was a span of 10 bases. CDR1 is MNHEY, CDR2 SVGAGI, per germline. DNA of the CDR3: TGTGCCAGCAGTCGACAATTATTGAACACTGAAGCTTTCTTT. Translation gives CASSRQLLNTEAFF.

This clone appeared once. The gene calls are TRBV7-2 and TRBJ2-5; D may be TRBD1 or TRBD2 (5 bases each). The germline gives CDR1 SGHTA, CDR2 FQGNSA. The CDR3 extends over 14 amino acids. The ends were cut back, 3 bases at V and 2 bases at J, with 10 bases in the middle. The CDR3 DNA reads TGTGCCAGCAGCTTGGGACGGCTGCAAGAGACCCAGTACTTC. Translated, it gives CASSLGRLQETQYF.

V usage is TRBV18 and J usage is TRBJ2-7; D is undetermined. The germline CDR1 and CDR2 sequences are KGHSH and LQKENI. This CDR3 has 11 residues. The V and J ends lost 5 bases and 6 bases respectively, with 8 bases between them. This chain's CDR3 is CASSIPFEQYF. In DNA, the CDR3 is TGTGCCAGCTCAATCCCCTTCGAGCAGTACTTC. The full variable domain, rest sourced from reference TRBV18 and TRBJ2-7, is NAGVMQNPRHLVRRRGQEARLRCSPMKGHSHVYWYRQLPEEGLKFMVYLQKENIIDESGMPKERFSAEFPKEGPSILRIQQVVRGDSAAYFCASSIPFEQYFGPGTRLTVT.

This rearrangement joins TRBV28 to TRBJ2-5; 7 bases map to TRBD2. Germline V lookup: CDR1 MDHEN, CDR2 SYDVKM. The trim removed 3 bases at V and 0 bases at J, leaving 16 bases unmatched. The CDR3 contains 19 residues. The DNA of the CDR3 is TGTGCCAGCAGTTTGATGCCTAGCGGCTTTCTCCTGTACCAAGAGACCCAGTACTTC. Its translation: CASSLMPSGFLLYQETQYF.

This rearrangement joins TRBV11-2 to TRBJ2-2, with 12 bases matching TRBD2. Germline assignment: CDR1 SGHAT and CDR2 FQNNGV. The CDR3 loop spans 17 amino acids. Trimming cost V 4 bases and J 2 bases; bases outside gene matches: 5. CDR3 region: CASSSLAGGRNTGELFF. CDR3 nucleotides: TGTGCCAGCAGCTCCCTAGCGGGGGGGCGCAACACCGGGGAGCTGTTTTTT.

The chain is built from TRBV4-1 and TRBJ2-3; 9 bases map to TRBD2. Germline V gene data show CDR1 as MGHRA and CDR2 as YSYEKL. The CDR3 sequence is 17 residues long. Trimming removed 2 bases from V and 0 bases from J; junction bases left unmatched: 6. CDR3 bases: TGCGCCAGCAGCCAAAACCCTAGCGGGGTTAGCACAGATACGCAGTATTTT. This translates into CASSQNPSGVSTDTQYF.

The J gene is TRBJ2-3, the V gene TRBV5-4, with TRBD1 as a possible D gene (5 bases). V dropped 4 bases and J dropped 5 bases, with 23 bases sitting between them. This CDR3 is 17 amino acids long. Per germline, CDR1 SGHNT and CDR2 YYREEE (reference sequence). CDR3 sequence reads: CASSPSSTGPQGDTQYF. The DNA of the CDR3 is TGTGCCAGCAGCCCCTCTTCAACGGGCCCGCAGGGAGATACGCAGTATTTT. Based on the CDR3 plus reference TRBV5-4 and TRBJ2-3, the full variable domain is ETGVTQSPTHLIKTRGQQVTLRCSSQSGHNTVSWYQQALGQGPQFIFQYYREEENGRGNFPPRFSGLQFPNYSSELNVNALELDDSALYLCASSPSSTGPQGDTQYFGPGTRLTVL.